This T cell receptor beta chain was documented in a study of PD-1 blockade in mismatch repair-deficient tumors. Study-wide context: Patients had about a dozen mismatch repair-deficient cancer types and were previously treated and progressing.

This CDR3 has 16 residues. The V gene end was trimmed by 6 bases and the J gene end by 7 bases; junction bases not matched to a gene: 12. Looked up from germline, CDR1 is MDHEN and CDR2 is SYDVKM. PCR or immunohistochemistry showed mismatch repair deficiency in every enrolled patient. Overall study findings and caveats: Tumor-resident clones, often absent from pretreatment blood, expanded after pembrolizumab and then contracted.

The data were produced by immunoSEQ multiplex PCR, yet TCRdb's version contains in-frame clones alone and is incomplete. The sample has 130,000 or so clones; about 88% are singletons. Concerning this clone: Its antigen is unknown.

The specimen comprised peripheral blood, sampled 44 weeks after starting pembrolizumab. The chain joins TRBV28 to TRBJ2-7, with 13 positions matching TRBD2. This clonotype was obtained from an adult with mismatch repair-deficient cancer. The CDR3 nucleotides read TGTGCCAGCAGCACCCAAACTAGCGGGAGGGTGGGGGAGCAGTACTTC. This translates into CASSTQTSGRVGEQYF. The full variable domain, its missing parts supplied by reference TRBV28 and TRBJ2-7, is DVKVTQSSRYLVKRTGEKVFLECVQDMDHENMFWYRQDPGLGLRLIYFSYDVKMKEKGDIPEGYSVSREKKERFSLILESASTNQTSMYLCASSTQTSGRVGEQYFGPGTRLTVT.